The 8 T cell receptor beta chains given below trace back to one sample, sequenced in a study of immune evolution from preneoplasia to lung adenocarcinoma. Here immunoSEQ multiplex PCR was the method, and the copy in TCRdb shows in-frame clones only, minus some. The repertoire holds approximately 5,300 clones, with around 75% as singletons. The sequencing sample was made of FFPE adjacent normal lung tissue. The receptors were gathered from a person between 55 and 80 years old with lung adenocarcinoma.

The chain has TRBV6-1 and TRBJ1-5, with 9 bases lining up with TRBD1. J was trimmed by 4 bases and V by 0 bases; bases with no gene match: 10. The germline gives CDR1 MNHNS, CDR2 SASEGT. The CDR3 consists of 18 residues. CDR3 DNA sequence: TGTGCCAGCAGTGAAGCGCGTTTTGGGACAGGGTCTAATCAGCCCCAGCATTTT. Amino acid sequence: CASSEARFGTGSNQPQHF.

This sequence joins TRBV19 and TRBJ2-2; maybe TRBD1 (6 bases). V shed 10 bases and J shed 4 bases, with 13 bases lying between them. The CDR3 runs 13 residues. Germline CDR1 is LNHDA and CDR2 is SQIVND (reference sequence). This chain's CDR3 is CATTGLGTGELFF. CDR3 nucleotide sequence: TGTGCCACCACAGGGTTGGGCACCGGGGAGCTGTTTTTT.

This clone was recorded once. The chain is built from TRBV18 and TRBJ2-1; 12 bases line up with TRBD2. Germline CDR1 reads KGHSH; CDR2 reads LQKENI. Trimming removed 3 bases from V and 4 bases from J; junction bases left unmatched: 1. The CDR3 length is 15 residues. CDR3 DNA sequence: TGTGCCAGCTCACCGGGACTAGCGGGTTACAATGAGCAGTTCTTC. It translates to CASSPGLAGYNEQFF.

This sequence joins TRBV19 and TRBJ1-5; weak D call: TRBD1 (5 bases). The V end was cut by 5 bases, the J end by 6 bases, with 11 bases between. Germline V gene data show CDR1 as LNHDA and CDR2 as SQIVND (reference sequence). The CDR3 loop spans 13 amino acids. Here the CDR3 DNA reads TGTGCCAGTAGTCCTGGGGGGGGTCAGCCCCAGCATTTT. Translated: CASSPGGGQPQHF.

This clone was seen more than once but under ten times. This sequence joins TRBV20-1 and TRBJ2-7; no reliable D call. The germline CDR1 and CDR2 sequences are DFQATT and SNEGSKA (reference sequence). The CDR3 is 11 amino acids. V gave up 0 bases and J gave up 3 bases, with 3 bases separating them. The CDR3 sequence is CSAREDYEQYF. The CDR3 DNA reads TGCAGTGCTAGAGAAGACTACGAGCAGTACTTC.

CDR3 amino acids: CASSSGQVTRTDTQYF. The CDR3 DNA reads as TGCGCCAGCAGCTCGGGACAGGTAACACGCACAGATACGCAGTATTTT. This chain joins TRBV5-1 and TRBJ2-3, with 8 nucleotides matching TRBD1. The trim removed 3 bases at V and 1 base at J, leaving 7 bases unmatched. Germline CDR1 is SGHRS and CDR2 is YFSETQ. This CDR3 is 16 amino acids long.

The rearrangement links TRBV5-6 to TRBJ2-3; D is ambiguous. The CDR3 sequence is 13 residues long. Trimming took 4 bases from V and 7 from J, leaving 13 bases between them. Germline V gene sequence: CDR1 SGHDT, CDR2 YYEEEE. The CDR3 is CASSTVGEHTQYF. The DNA for the CDR3 is TGTGCCAGCAGCACGGTAGGAGAACATACGCAGTATTTT. The variable domain in full, completed from reference TRBV5-6 and TRBJ2-3, reads DAGVTQSPTHLIKTRGQQVTLRCSPKSGHDTVSWYQQALGQGPQFIFQYYEEEERQRGNFPDRFSGHQFPNYSSELNVNALLLGDSALYLCASSTVGEHTQYFGPGTRLTVL.

J is TRBJ1-4 and V is TRBV18; 10 bases agree with TRBD1. The CDR3 runs 16 residues. Germline V gene lookup returns CDR1 KGHSH and CDR2 LQKENI. The ends lost 3 bases at V and 8 bases at J; junction bases unmatched: 9. CDR3 sequence: CASSPRAGTGDEKLFF. DNA for the CDR3: TGTGCCAGCTCACCCCGGGCCGGGACAGGGGACGAAAAACTGTTTTTT.